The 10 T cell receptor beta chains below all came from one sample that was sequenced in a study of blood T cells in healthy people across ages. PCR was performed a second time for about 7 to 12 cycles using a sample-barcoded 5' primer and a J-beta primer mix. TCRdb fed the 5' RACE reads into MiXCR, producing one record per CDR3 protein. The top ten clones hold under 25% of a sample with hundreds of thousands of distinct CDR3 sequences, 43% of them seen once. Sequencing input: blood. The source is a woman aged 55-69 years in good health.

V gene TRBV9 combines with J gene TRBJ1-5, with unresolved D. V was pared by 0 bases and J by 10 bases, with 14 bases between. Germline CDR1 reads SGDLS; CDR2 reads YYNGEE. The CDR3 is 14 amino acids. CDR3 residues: CASSVVGSEGPQHF. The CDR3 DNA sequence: TGTGCCAGCAGCGTAGTGGGATCGGAGGGTCCCCAGCATTTT.

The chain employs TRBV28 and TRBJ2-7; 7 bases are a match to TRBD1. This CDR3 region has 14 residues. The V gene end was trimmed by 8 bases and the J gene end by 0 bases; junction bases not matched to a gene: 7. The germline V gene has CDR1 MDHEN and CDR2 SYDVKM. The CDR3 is CASYRGRSSYEQYF. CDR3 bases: TGTGCCAGCTACAGGGGCCGGAGCTCCTACGAGCAGTACTTC.

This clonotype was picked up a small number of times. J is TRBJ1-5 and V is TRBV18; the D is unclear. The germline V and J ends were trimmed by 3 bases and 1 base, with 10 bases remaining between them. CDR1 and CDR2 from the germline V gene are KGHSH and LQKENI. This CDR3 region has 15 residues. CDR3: CASSPSADSNQPQHF. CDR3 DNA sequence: TGTGCCAGCTCACCTTCCGCGGACAGCAATCAGCCCCAGCATTTT.

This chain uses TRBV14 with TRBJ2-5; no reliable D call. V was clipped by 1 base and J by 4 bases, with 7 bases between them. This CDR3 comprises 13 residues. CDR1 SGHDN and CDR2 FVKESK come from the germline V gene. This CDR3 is CASSQVRAETQYF. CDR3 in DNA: TGTGCCAGCAGCCAAGTTAGGGCAGAGACCCAGTACTTC.

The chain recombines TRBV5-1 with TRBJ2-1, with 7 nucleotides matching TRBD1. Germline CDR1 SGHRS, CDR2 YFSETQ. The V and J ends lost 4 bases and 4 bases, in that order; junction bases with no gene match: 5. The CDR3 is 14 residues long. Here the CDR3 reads CASSQGDGYNEQFF. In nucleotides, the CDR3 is TGCGCCAGCAGCCAGGGGGACGGATACAATGAGCAGTTCTTC. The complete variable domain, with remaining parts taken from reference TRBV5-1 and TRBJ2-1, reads KAGVTQTPRYLIKTRGQQVTLSCSPISGHRSVSWYQQTPGQGLQFLFEYFSETQRNKGNFPGRFSGRQFSNSRSEMNVSTLELGDSALYLCASSQGDGYNEQFFGPGTRLTVL.

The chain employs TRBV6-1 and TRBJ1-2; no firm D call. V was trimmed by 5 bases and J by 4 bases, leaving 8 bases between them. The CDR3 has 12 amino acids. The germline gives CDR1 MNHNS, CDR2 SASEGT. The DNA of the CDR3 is TGTGCCAGCAGTCACGTCCGCTATGGCTACACCTTC. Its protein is CASSHVRYGYTF.

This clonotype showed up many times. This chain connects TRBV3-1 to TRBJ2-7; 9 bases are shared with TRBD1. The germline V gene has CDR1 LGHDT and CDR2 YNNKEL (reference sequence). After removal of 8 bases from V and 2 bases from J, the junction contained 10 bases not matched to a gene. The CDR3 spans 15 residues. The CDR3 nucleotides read TGTGCCAGCTCACCACCGGGGACAGGGACCTACGAGCAGTACTTC. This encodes CASSPPGTGTYEQYF.

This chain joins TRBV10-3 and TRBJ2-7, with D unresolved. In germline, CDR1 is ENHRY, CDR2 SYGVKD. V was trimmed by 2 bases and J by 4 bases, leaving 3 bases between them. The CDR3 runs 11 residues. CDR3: CAISELYEQYF. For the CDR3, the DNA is TGTGCCATCAGTGAGCTGTACGAGCAGTACTTC.

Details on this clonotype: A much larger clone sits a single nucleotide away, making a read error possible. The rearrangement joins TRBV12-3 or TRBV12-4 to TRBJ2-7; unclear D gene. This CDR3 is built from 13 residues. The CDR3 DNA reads TGTGCCAGCAGTTTGTCCGCCTCCTGCGAGCAGTACTTC. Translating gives CASSLSASCEQYF.

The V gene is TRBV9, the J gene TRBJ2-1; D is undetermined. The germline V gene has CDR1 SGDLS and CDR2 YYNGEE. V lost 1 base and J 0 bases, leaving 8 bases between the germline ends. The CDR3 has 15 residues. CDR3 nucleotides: TGTGCCAGCAGCGTATCTTTGGGCTCCTACAATGAGCAGTTCTTC. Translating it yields CASSVSLGSYNEQFF.